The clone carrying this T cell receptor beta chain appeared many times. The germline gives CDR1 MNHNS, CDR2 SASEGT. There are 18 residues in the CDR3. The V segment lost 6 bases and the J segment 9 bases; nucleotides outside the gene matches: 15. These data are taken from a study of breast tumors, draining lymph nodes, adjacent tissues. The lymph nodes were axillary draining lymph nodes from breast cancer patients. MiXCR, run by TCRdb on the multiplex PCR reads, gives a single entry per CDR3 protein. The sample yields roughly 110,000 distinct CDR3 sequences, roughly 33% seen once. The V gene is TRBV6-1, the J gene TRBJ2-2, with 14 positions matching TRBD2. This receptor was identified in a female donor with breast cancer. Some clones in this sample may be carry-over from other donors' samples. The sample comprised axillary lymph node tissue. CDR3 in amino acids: CASSSKDGGLAGGRELFF. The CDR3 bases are TGTGCCAGCAGCAGTAAGGACGGCGGACTAGCGGGGGGCCGGGAGCTGTTTTTT.